This T cell receptor (beta chain) was profiled in a study of low-dose radiotherapy and immunotherapy resistance in tumors. Across the study: Intravenous administration to patients comprised nivolumab at 240 mg every two weeks and ipilimumab at 1 mg/kg every six weeks.

Primers used for first-strand cDNA, a TRAV- and TRBV-specific set, covered both alpha and beta chains. TCR amplification used around 19 PCR cycles, a constant-region primer and a V-primer adapter. In vitro transcription amplified isolated mRNA. Via MiXCR, TCRdb re-called the reads, giving one row per CDR3 protein. The profile shows some 82,000 distinct CDR3 sequences, approximately 20% of them singletons. With V trimmed by 6 bases and J by 5 bases, 8 bases remained unmatched. CDR3 length: 15 residues. The germline V gene encodes CDR1 SNHLY and CDR2 FYNNEI. This clonotype was counted at least ten times. The time point is: before trial treatment. The donors, trial participants, received nivolumab, ipilimumab, aspirin, low-dose cyclophosphamide and low-dose radiotherapy. As a condition of eligibility, patients had advanced solid tumors lacking tumor-infiltrating lymphocytes.

This TCR was recovered from a male donor with prostate cancer. V and J are TRBV2 and TRBJ1-5; 9 nucleotides agree with TRBD1. Here the sequenced sample was PBMCs, taken before treatment. The CDR3 coding sequence is TGTGCCAGCAGGGGGGACAGGGCCCCCCATCAGCCCCAGCATTTT. Amino acid sequence: CASRGDRAPHQPQHF.